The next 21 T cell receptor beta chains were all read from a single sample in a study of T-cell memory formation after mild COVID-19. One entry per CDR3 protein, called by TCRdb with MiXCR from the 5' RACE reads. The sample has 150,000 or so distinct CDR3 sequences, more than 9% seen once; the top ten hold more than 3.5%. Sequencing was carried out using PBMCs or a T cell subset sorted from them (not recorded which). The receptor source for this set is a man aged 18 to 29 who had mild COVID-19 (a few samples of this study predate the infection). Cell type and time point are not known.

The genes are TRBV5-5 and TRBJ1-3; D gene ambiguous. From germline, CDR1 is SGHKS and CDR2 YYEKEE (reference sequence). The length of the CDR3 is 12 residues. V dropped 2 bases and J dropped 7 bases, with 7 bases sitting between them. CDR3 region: CASSLVRNTIYF. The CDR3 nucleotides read TGTGCCAGCAGCTTAGTTCGGAACACCATATATTTT.

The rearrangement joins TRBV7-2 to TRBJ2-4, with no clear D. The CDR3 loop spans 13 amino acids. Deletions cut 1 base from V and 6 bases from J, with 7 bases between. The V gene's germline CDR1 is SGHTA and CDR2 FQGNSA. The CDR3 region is CASSLDEPNIQYF. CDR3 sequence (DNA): TGTGCCAGCAGCTTAGACGAGCCAAACATTCAGTACTTC. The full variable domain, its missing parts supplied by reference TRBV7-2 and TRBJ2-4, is GAGVSQSPSNKVTEKGKDVELRCDPISGHTALYWYRQSLGQGLEFLIYFQGNSAPDKSGLPSDRFSAERTGGSVSTLTIQRTQQEDSAVYLCASSLDEPNIQYFGAGTRLSVL.

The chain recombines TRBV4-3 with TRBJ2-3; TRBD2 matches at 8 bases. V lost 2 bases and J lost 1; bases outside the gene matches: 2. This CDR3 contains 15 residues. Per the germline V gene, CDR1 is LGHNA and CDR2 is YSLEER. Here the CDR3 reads CASSQSTSGTDTQYF. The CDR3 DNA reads TGCGCCAGCAGCCAATCGACTAGCGGCACAGATACGCAGTATTTT.

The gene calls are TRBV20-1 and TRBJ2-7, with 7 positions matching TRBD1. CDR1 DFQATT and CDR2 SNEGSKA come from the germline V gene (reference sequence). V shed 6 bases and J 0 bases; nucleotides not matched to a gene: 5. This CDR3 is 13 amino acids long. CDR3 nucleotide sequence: TGCAGTGCCCTGGGACAGAGCTCCTACGAGCAGTACTTC. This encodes CSALGQSSYEQYF.

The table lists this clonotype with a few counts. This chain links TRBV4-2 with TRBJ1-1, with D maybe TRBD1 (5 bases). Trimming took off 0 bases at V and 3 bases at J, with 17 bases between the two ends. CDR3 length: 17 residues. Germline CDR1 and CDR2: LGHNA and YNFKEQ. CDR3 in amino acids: CASSQEGQGGWYTEAFF. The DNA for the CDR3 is TGTGCCAGCAGCCAAGAGGGGCAGGGAGGTTGGTACACTGAAGCTTTCTTT.

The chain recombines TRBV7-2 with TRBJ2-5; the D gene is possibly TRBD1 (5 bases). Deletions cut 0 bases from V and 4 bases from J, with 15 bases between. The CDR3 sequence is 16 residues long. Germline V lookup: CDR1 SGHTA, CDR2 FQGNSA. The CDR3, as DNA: TGTGCCAGCAGCTTAGCGATGCAGGGTGGGTCAGAGACCCAGTACTTC. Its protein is CASSLAMQGGSETQYF.

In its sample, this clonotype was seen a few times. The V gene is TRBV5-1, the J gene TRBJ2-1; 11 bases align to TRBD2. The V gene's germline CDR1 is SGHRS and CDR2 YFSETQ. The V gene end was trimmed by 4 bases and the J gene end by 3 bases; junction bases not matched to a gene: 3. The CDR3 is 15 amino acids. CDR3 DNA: TGCGCCAGCAGCCTAGCGGGGGGCCTCTACAATGAGCAGTTCTTC. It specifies CASSLAGGLYNEQFF.

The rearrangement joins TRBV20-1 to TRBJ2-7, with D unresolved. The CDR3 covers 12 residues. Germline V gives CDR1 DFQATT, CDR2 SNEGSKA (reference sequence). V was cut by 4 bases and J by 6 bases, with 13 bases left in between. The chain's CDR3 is CSAKSGIGEQYV. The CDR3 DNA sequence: TGCAGTGCTAAGTCTGGGATTGGCGAGCAGTACGTC.

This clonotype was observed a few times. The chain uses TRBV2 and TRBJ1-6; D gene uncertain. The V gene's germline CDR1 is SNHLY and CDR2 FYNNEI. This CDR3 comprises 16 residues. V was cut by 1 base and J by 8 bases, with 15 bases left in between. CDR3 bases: TGTGCCAGCAGTGAAGAGAAAGCGGGCGTGCATTCACCCCTCCACTTT. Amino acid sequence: CASSEEKAGVHSPLHF.

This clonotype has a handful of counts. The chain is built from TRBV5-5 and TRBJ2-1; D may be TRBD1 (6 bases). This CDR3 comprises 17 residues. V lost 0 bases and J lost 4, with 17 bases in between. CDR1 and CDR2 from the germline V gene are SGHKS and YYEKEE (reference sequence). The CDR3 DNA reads TGTGCCAGCAGCTTGGCCGAGGCAGGGGTGCAGTACAATGAGCAGTTCTTC. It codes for CASSLAEAGVQYNEQFF.

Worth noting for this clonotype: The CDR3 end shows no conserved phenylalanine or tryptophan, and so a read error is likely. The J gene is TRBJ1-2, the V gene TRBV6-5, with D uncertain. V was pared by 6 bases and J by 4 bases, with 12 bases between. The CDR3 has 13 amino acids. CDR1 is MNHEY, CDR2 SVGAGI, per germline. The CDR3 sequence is CASRRGRSYGYTS. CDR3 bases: TGTGCCAGCAGGCGCGGACGATCCTATGGCTACACCTCC.

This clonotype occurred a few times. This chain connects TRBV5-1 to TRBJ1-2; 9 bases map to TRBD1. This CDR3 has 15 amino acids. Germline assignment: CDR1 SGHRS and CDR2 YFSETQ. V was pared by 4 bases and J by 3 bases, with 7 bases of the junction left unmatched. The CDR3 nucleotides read TGCGCCAGCAGCAATACAGGGGGCGCGGACTATGGCTACACCTTC. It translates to CASSNTGGADYGYTF.

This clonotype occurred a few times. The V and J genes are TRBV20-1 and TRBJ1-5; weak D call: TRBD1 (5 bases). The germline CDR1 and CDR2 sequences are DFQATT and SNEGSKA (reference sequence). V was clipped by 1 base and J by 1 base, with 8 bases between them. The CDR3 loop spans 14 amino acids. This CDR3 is CSARVTVSNQPQHF. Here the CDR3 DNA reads TGCAGTGCTAGAGTGACAGTAAGCAATCAGCCCCAGCATTTT.

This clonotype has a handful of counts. For the CDR3, the DNA is TGTGCCATCAGGAAACAGGGAACTAATGAAAAACTGTTTTTT. Protein sequence: CAIRKQGTNEKLFF. The chain is built from TRBV10-3 and TRBJ1-4; D may be TRBD1 (6 bases). This CDR3 comprises 14 residues. Trimming cost V 6 bases and J 1 base, with 9 bases left between them. The germline V gene has CDR1 ENHRY and CDR2 SYGVKD.

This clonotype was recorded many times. DNA for the CDR3: TGTGCCAGCAGCTTGGCGCTCAGGGCCACTGAAGCTTTCTTT. This sequence encodes CASSLALRATEAFF. The chain carries TRBV5-6 and TRBJ1-1; D might be TRBD1 (5 bases). Germline CDR1 reads SGHDT; CDR2 reads YYEEEE. The CDR3 is 14 amino acids. V lost 0 bases and J lost 4, with 10 bases in between.

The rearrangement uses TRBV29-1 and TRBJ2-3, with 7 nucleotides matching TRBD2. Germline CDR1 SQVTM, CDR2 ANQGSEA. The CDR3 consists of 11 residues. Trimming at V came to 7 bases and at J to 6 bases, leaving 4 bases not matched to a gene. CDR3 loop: CSAEAGDTQYF. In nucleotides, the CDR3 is TGCAGCGCCGAAGCGGGGGATACGCAGTATTTT.

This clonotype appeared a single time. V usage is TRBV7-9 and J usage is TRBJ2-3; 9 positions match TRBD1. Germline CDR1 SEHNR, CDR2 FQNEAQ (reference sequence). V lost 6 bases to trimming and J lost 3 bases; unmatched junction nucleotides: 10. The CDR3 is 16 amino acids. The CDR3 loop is CASSTTGGIMTDTQYF. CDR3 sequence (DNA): TGTGCCAGCAGTACTACAGGGGGCATAATGACAGATACGCAGTATTTT.

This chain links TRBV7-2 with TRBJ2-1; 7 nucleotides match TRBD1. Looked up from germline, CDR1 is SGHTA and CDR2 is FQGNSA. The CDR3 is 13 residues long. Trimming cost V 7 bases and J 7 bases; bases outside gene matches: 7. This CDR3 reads CASTPTGINEQFF. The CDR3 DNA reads TGTGCCAGCACCCCGACAGGGATTAATGAGCAGTTCTTC.

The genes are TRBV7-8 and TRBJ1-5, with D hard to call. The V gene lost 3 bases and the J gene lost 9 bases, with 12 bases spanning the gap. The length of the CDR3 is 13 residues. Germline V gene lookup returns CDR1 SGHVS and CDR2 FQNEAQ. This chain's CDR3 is CASSFAGFGPQHF. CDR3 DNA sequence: TGTGCCAGCAGCTTTGCAGGTTTCGGGCCCCAGCATTTT.

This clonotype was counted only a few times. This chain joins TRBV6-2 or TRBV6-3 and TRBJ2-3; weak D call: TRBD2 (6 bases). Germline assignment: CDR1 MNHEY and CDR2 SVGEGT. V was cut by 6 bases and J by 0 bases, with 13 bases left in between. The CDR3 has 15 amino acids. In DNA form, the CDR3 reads TGTGCCAGCAGCCTCCGGAGGGCGAGCACAGATACGCAGTATTTT. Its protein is CASSLRRASTDTQYF.

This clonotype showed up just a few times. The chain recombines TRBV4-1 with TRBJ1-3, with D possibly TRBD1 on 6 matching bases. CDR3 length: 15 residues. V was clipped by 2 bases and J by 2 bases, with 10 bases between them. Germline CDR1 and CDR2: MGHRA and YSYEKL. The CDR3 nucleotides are TGCGCCAGCAGCCAACAGGGGTATGCTGGAAACACCATATATTTT. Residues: CASSQQGYAGNTIYF.